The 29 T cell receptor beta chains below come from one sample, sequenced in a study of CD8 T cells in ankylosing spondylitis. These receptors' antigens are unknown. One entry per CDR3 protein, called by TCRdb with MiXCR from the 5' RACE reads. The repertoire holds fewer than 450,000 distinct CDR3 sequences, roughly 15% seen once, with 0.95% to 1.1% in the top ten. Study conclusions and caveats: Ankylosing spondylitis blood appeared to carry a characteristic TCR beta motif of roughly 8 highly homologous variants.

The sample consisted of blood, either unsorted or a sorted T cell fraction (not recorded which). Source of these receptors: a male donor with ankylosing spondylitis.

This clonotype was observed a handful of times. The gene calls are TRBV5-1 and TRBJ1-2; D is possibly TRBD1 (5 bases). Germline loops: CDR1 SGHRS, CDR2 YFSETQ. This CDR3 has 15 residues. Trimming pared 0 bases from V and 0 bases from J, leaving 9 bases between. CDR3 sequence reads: CASSLEGLANYGYTF. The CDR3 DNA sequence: TGCGCCAGCAGCTTGGAGGGGTTAGCTAACTATGGCTACACCTTC.

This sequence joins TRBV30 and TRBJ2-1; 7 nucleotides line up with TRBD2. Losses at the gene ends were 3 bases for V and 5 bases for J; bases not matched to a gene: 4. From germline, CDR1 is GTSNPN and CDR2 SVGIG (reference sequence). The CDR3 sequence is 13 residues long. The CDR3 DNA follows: TGTGCCTGGAGCAGCGGGACTGACAATGAGCAGTTCTTC. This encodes CAWSSGTDNEQFF. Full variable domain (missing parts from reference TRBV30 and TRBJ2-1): SQTIHQWPATLVQPVGSPLSLECTVEGTSNPNLYWYRQAAGRGLQLLFYSVGIGQISSEVPQNLSASRPQDRQFILSSKKLLLSDSGFYLCAWSSGTDNEQFFGPGTRLTVL.

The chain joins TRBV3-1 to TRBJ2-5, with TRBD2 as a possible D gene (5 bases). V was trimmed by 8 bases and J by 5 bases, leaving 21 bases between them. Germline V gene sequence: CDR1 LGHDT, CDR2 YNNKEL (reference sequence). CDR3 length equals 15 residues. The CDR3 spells CASLSGRAHRETQYF. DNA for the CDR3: TGTGCCAGCCTATCGGGGAGAGCGCACCGCGAGACCCAGTACTTC.

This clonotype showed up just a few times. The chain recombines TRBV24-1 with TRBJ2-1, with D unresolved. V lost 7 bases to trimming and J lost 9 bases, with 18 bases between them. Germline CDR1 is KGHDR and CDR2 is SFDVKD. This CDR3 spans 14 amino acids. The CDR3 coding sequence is TGTGCCACCAGCCTGGCCGCTGACTTCACTGAGCAGTTCTTC. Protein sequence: CATSLAADFTEQFF.

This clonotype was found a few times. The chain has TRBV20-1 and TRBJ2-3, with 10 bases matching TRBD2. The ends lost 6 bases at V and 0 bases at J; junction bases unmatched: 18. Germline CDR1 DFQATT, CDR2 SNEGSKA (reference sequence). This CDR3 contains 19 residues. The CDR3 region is CSARRASGSRYTSTDTQYF. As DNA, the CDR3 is TGCAGTGCCAGACGGGCTAGCGGGAGCAGATACACTAGCACAGATACGCAGTATTTT.

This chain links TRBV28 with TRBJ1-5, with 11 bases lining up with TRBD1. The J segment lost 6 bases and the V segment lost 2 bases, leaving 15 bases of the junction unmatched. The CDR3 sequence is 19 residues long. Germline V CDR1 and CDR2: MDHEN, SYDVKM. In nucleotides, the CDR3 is TGTGCCAGCAGTTTAGCGTGGGGCAAGGGACAGGGGGGGACTCAGCCCCAGCATTTT. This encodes CASSLAWGKGQGGTQPQHF.

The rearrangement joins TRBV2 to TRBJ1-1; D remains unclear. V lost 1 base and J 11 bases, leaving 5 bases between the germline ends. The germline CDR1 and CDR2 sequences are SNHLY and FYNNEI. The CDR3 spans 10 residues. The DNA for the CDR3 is TGTGCCAGCAGTGAAGTTTCGGCTTTCTTT. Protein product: CASSEVSAFF.

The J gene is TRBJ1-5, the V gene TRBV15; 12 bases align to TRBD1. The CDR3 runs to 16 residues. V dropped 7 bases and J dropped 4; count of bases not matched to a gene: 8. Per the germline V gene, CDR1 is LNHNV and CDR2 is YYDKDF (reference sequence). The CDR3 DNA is TGTGCCACCACCGGGGGACAGGGGGCGAGGAATCAGCCCCAGCATTTT. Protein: CATTGGQGARNQPQHF. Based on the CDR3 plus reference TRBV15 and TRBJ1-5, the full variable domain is DAMVIQNPRYQVTQFGKPVTLSCSQTLNHNVMYWYQQKSSQAPKLLFHYYDKDFNNEADTPDNFQSRRPNTSFCFLDIRSPGLGDTAMYLCATTGGQGARNQPQHFGDGTRLSIL.

The DNA for the CDR3 is TGCGCCAGCAGCCAACACAGAACCAACAGCCGTATGGCCAAAAACATTCAGTACTTC. Translation gives CASSQHRTNSRMAKNIQYF. This chain links TRBV4-3 with TRBJ2-4; D remains ambiguous. The CDR3 length is 19 residues. Germline values: CDR1 LGHNA, CDR2 YSLEER. The germline V and J ends were trimmed by 2 bases and 1 base, with 21 bases remaining between them.

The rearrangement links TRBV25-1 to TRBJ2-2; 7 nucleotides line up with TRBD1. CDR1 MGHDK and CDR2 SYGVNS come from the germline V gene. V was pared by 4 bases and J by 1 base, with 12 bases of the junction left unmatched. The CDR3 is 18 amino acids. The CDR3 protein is CASSGTGTARMNTGELFF. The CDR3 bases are TGTGCCAGCAGTGGGACGGGGACAGCCCGAATGAACACCGGGGAGCTGTTTTTT.

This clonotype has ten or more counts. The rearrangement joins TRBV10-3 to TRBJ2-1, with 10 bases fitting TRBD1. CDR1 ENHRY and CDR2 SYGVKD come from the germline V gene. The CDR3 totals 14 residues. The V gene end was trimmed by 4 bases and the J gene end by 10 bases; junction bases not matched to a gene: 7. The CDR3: CAISGRTGGGEQFF. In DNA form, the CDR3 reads TGTGCCATCAGTGGTAGGACAGGGGGTGGCGAGCAGTTCTTC.

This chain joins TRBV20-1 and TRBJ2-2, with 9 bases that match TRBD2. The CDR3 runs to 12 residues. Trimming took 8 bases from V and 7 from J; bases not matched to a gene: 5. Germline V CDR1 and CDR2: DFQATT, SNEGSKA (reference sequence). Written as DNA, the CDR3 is TGCAGTAGACTAGCGGTTTGCGGGGAGCTGTTTTTT. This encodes CSRLAVCGELFF.

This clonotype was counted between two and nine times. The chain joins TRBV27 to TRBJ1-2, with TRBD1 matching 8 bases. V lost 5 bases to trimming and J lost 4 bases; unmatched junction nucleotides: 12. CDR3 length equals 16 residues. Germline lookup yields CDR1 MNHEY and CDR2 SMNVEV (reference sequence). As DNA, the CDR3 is TGTGCCAGCAGTCCTCTCCGGGACAGGCTCCTCTATGGCTACACCTTC. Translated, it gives CASSPLRDRLLYGYTF.

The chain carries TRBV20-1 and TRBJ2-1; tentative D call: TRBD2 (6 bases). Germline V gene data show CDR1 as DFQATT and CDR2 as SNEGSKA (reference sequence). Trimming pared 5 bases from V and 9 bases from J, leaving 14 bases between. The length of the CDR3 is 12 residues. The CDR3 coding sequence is TGCAGTGCTTCTCCTCGGGAGCTTGAGCAGTTCTTC. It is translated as CSASPRELEQFF.

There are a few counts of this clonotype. Written as DNA, the CDR3 is TGTGCCAGCAGCTCTTGCTTGAGGGACCGCACGCCGCGGAATGAGCAGTTCTTC. Translation gives CASSSCLRDRTPRNEQFF. This chain links TRBV12-1 with TRBJ2-1; the table's TRBD2 call for D was not verified on the DNA. TRBV12-1 corresponds to a pseudogene. There are 18 residues in the CDR3.

The CDR3 sequence: CSVEVIGGVGELFF. The CDR3 bases are TGCAGCGTTGAAGTGATCGGGGGTGTCGGGGAGCTGTTTTTT. The chain uses TRBV29-1 and TRBJ2-2; D is possibly TRBD2 (6 bases). V lost 1 base and J lost 7, with 13 bases in between. Per the germline V gene, CDR1 is SQVTM and CDR2 is ANQGSEA. The CDR3 runs 14 residues.

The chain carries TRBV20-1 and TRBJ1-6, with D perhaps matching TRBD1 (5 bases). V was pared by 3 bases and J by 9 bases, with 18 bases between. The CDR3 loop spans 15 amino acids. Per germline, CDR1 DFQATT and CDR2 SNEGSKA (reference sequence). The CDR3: CSARPLGGVASPLHF. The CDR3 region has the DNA TGCAGTGCTAGGCCGCTGGGGGGGGTAGCTTCACCCCTCCACTTT.

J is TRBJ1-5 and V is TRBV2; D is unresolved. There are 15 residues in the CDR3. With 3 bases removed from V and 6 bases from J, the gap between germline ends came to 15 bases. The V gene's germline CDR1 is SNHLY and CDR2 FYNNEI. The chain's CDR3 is CASSDKKKGAQPQHF. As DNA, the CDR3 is TGTGCCAGCAGTGATAAGAAGAAGGGAGCTCAGCCCCAGCATTTT.

As DNA, the CDR3 is TGCAGTGCTAGTTTGCCGGGGCGCGGCATTCAGTACTTC. Translation: CSASLPGRGIQYF. The rearrangement links TRBV20-1 to TRBJ2-4; the D call may be TRBD1 or TRBD2 (5 bases each). This CDR3 is built from 13 residues. Looked up from germline, CDR1 is DFQATT and CDR2 is SNEGSKA (reference sequence). V was shortened by 3 bases and J by 9 bases, with 15 bases between the two germline ends.

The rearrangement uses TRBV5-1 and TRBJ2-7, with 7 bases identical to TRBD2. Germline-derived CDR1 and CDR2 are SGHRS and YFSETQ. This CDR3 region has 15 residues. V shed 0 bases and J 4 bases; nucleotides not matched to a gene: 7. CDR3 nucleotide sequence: TGCGCCAGCAGCTTGGGGGGGGGGACGTTGTACGAGCAGTACTTC. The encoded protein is CASSLGGGTLYEQYF. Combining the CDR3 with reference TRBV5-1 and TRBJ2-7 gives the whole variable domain KAGVTQTPRYLIKTRGQQVTLSCSPISGHRSVSWYQQTPGQGLQFLFEYFSETQRNKGNFPGRFSGRQFSNSRSEMNVSTLELGDSALYLCASSLGGGTLYEQYFGPGTRLTVT.

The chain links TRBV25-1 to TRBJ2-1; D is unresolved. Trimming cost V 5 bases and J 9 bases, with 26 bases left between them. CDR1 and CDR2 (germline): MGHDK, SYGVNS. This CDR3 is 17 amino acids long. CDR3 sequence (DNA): TGTGCCAGCAGTTCCAGAGGATCGGGCACCTGGGGTGGTGAGCAGTTCTTC. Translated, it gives CASSSRGSGTWGGEQFF.

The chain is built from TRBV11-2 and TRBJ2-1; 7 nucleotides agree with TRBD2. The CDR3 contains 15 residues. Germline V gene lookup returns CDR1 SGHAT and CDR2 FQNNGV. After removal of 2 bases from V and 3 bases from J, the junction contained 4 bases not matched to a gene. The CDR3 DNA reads TGTGCCAGCAGCTTACAAGGACTAGTCTACAATGAGCAGTTCTTC. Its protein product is CASSLQGLVYNEQFF.

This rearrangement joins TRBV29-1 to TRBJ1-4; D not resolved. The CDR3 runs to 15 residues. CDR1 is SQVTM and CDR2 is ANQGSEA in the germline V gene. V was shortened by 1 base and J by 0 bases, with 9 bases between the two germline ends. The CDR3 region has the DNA TGCAGCGTTGAAGTCCGGAGTGCAACTAATGAAAAACTGTTTTTT. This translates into CSVEVRSATNEKLFF.

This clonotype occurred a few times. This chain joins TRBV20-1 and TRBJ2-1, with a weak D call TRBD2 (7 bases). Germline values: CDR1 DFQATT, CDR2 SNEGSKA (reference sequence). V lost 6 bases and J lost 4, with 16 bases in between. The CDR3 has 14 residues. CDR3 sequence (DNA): TGCAGTGCCGCCAGGGGAGGGTTATACAATGAGCAGTTCTTC. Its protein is CSAARGGLYNEQFF.

CDR3 DNA sequence: TGCGCCAGCAGCCAAGATTCAGGGGGGTCCAGGAATGAGCAGTTCTTC. Translated: CASSQDSGGSRNEQFF. The V gene is TRBV4-1, the J gene TRBJ2-1; TRBD1 might be the D (7 bases). The CDR3 has 16 amino acids. Germline V gene data show CDR1 as MGHRA and CDR2 as YSYEKL. The V end was cut by 0 bases, the J end by 7 bases, with 16 bases between.

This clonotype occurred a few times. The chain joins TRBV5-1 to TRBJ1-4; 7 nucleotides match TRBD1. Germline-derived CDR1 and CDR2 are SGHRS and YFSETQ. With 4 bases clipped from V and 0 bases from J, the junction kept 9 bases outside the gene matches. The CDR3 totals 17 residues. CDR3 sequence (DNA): TGCGCCAGCAGCCCATCAAGGGACAGTGCAACTAATGAAAAACTGTTTTTT. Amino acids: CASSPSRDSATNEKLFF.

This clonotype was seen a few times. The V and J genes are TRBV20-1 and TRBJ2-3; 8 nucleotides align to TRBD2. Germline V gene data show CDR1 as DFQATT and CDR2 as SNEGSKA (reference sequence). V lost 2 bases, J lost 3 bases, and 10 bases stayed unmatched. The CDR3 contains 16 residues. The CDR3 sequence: CSARTHGGAGTDTQYF. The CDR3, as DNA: TGCAGTGCTAGAACTCACGGGGGGGCCGGGACAGATACGCAGTATTTT.

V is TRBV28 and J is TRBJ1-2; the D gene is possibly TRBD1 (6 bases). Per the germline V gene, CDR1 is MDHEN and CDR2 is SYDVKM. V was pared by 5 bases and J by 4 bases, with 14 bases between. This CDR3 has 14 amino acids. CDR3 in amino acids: CASSRRDIGYGYTF. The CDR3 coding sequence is TGTGCCAGCAGTCGCCGGGACATAGGCTATGGCTACACCTTC.

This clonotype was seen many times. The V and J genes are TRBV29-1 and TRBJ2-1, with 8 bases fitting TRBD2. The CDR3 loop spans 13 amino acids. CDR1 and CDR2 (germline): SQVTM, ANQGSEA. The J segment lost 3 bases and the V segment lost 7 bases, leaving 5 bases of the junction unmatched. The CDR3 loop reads CSAAGVVYNEQFF. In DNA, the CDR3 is TGCAGCGCAGCGGGAGTCGTCTACAATGAGCAGTTCTTC.